A selection of T cell receptor beta chains follows, all from one sample in a study of blood T cell repertoires in COVID-19. TCRdb's table, derived via immunoSEQ multiplex PCR, lists solely in-frame clones and lacks some. Here the sample spans about 200,000 clones, 75% to 90% being singletons. The sequencing input was peripheral blood. Receptors originate from a man in his forties with acute or convalescent COVID-19. Each CDR3 is given with its conserved first and last residue. The D gene is left open where the match is weak. Not every row has a clone size; where given, it reads once, few, many or a size class.

CDR3aa,CDR3nt,v_gene,j_gene,d_gene,abundance
CATSDPDTPSYEQYF,TGTGCCACCAGTGACCCTGACACCCCCTCCTACGAGCAGTACTTC,TRBV24-1,TRBJ2-7,.,few
CASSLQGAANYGYTF,TGTGCCAGCAGCCTTCAAGGGGCGGCCAACTATGGCTACACCTTC,TRBV5-4,TRBJ1-2,.,once
CASSIDSGSYNEQFF,TGTGCCAGTAGTATAGATTCGGGTTCCTACAATGAGCAGTTCTTC,TRBV19,TRBJ2-1,.,.
CAWESSSTDTQYF,TGTGCCTGGGAGAGTTCTAGCACAGATACGCAGTATTTT,TRBV30,TRBJ2-3,.,.
CASSLETGARAAFF,TGCGCCAGCAGCTTGGAGACAGGGGCGCGGGCCGCTTTCTTT,TRBV5-1,TRBJ1-1,TRBD1,.
CASSERPGFTDTQYF,TGTGCCAGCAGCGAGAGGCCGGGTTTCACAGATACGCAGTATTTT,TRBV6-4,TRBJ2-3,.,.
CASSQWSAGYEQYF,TGTGCCAGCAGTCAATGGTCGGCGGGCTACGAGCAGTACTTC,TRBV27,TRBJ2-7,.,.
CASSYSGQRDSPLHF,TGTGCCAGCAGTTACTCCGGCCAGAGGGATTCACCCCTCCACTTT,TRBV6-5,TRBJ1-6,.,.
CASSLRFEQFF,TGTGCCAGCAGTTTGCGGTTTGAGCAGTTCTTC,TRBV12-3/TRBV12-4,TRBJ2-1,.,.
CASSHSGPYEQYF,TGTGCCAGCAGCCACAGCGGGCCCTACGAGCAGTACTTC,TRBV3-1/TRBV3-2,TRBJ2-7,.,.
CASSSWGAGELFF,TGCGCCAGCAGCTCCTGGGGGGCCGGGGAGCTGTTTTTT,TRBV5-1,TRBJ2-2,.,.